This T cell receptor beta chain was documented in a study of T cell changes during pregnancy in multiple sclerosis. Profiled with immunoSEQ multiplex PCR; TCRdb holds only in-frame clones, not every one. Here the sample spans more than 35,000 clones, around 90% being singletons. CDR3 size: 15 residues. Germline V gene data show CDR1 as MNHNS and CDR2 as SASEGT. V was clipped by 5 bases and J by 0 bases, with 11 bases between them. The V gene is TRBV6-1, the J gene TRBJ1-5; D call uncertain. Sequenced material: CD4+ T cells from peripheral blood mononuclear cells, taken before pregnancy. This TCR derives from a female donor with multiple sclerosis, enrolled in a pregnancy study. In DNA form, the CDR3 reads TGTGCCAGCAGTATTTCCCCTTCTAGCAATCAGCCCCAGCATTTT. Its translation is CASSISPSSNQPQHF.